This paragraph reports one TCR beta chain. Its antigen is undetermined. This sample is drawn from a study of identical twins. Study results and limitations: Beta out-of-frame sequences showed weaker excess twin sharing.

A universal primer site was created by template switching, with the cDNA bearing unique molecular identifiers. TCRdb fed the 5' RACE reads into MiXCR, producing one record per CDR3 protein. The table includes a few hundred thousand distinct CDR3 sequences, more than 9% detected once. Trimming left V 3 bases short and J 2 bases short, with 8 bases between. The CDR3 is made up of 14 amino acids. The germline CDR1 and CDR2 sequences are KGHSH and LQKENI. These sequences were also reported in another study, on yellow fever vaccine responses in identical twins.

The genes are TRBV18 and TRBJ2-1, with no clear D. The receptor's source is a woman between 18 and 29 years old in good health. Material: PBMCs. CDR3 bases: TGTGCCAGCTCACCTGAGGACCCCTACAATGAGCAGTTCTTC. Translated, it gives CASSPEDPYNEQFF.